The clone carrying this T cell receptor beta chain was detected only once. Its antigen is as yet unknown. This was the immunoSEQ v3.0 assay at survey level. Sequencing aimed to cover about 40,000-55,000 T-cell genomes per sample. Profiled with immunoSEQ multiplex PCR; TCRdb holds only in-frame clones, not every one. The sample lists about 43,000 clones; approximately 89% were seen once. For each donor, at least one pre-ART and at least two post-ART PBMC samples were available. This record belongs to a study of long-term antiretroviral therapy in people with HIV. Whole-study findings and limits: Specimen acquisition occurred between 2004 and 2017, potentially under older ART regimens.

This CDR3 region has 13 residues. CDR1 and CDR2 from the germline V gene are LNHDA and SQIVND (reference sequence). V was clipped by 9 bases and J by 1 base; unmatched bases: 2. The sequence derives from a woman between 50 and 59 years old with HIV. Specimen: unsorted PBMCs, collected 0.1 years before starting antiretroviral therapy. This sequence joins TRBV19 and TRBJ2-2, with 7 bases matching TRBD2. This CDR3 reads CASGGLNTGELFF. The CDR3, as DNA: TGTGCCAGCGGGGGGTTGAACACCGGGGAGCTGTTTTTT. Looking up the rest from reference TRBV19 and TRBJ2-2 gives the full variable domain: DGGITQSPKYLFRKEGQNVTLSCEQNLNHDAMYWYRQDPGQGLRLIYYSQIVNDFQKGDIAEGYSVSREKKESFPLTVTSAQKNPTAFYLCASGGLNTGELFFGEGSRLTVL.